Listed below are T cell receptor beta chains from one sample, sequenced in a study of cytomegalovirus exposure and HLA in healthy donors. Data came from immunoSEQ multiplex PCR; TCRdb stores just in-frame clones and leaves some out. This table holds approximately 110,000 clones, roughly 73% found once. The sample comprised PBMCs. The receptors were gathered from a woman aged 30 to 39 in good health and CMV-seronegative. CDR3s include the opening cysteine and the closing phenylalanine or tryptophan. D genes are given only for firm matches. Expanded clones get a size class; other rows say once, few or many, or leave the size out.

v_call	d_call	clone_size	cdr3_length	j_call	cdr3_nt	cdr3_aa
TRBV4-3	.	.	14	TRBJ1-1	TGCGCCAGCAGCCAAGGGGGGCAGAACACTGAAGCTTTCTTT	CASSQGGQNTEAFF
TRBV30	TRBD1	.	14	TRBJ1-2	TGTGCCTGGGTGACTGCGGGACAGGGGTATGGCTACACCTTC	CAWVTAGQGYGYTF
TRBV4-3	.	.	16	TRBJ2-1	TGCGCCAGCAGCCAAGAGACAACCAGCTCCTACAATGAGCAGTTCTTC	CASSQETTSSYNEQFF
TRBV21-1	.	.	17	TRBJ1-2	TGTGCCAGCAGCAAATCCGGGGGGAGGGCGGGCAACTATGGCTACACCTTC	CASSKSGGRAGNYGYTF
TRBV6-1	TRBD2	.	11	TRBJ2-2	TGTGCCACGGGGGAGGGGGGGGAGCTGTTTTTT	CATGEGGELFF
TRBV7-3	TRBD1	once	15	TRBJ2-2	TGTGCCAGCAGCCGGACAGGGGGAGACACCGGGGAGCTGTTTTTT	CASSRTGGDTGELFF
TRBV6-5	.	.	14	TRBJ1-1	TGTGCCAGCAGTTTCGGTCGTAGGAACACTGAAGCTTTCTTT	CASSFGRRNTEAFF
TRBV4-3	.	.	15	TRBJ1-2	TGCGCCAGCAGCCAAGACAGGGCAGGGTGGTATGGCTACACCTTC	CASSQDRAGWYGYTF
TRBV5-1	.	.	18	TRBJ2-2	TGCGCCAGCATGGGCAGGGCACCTCGGAAAGAATACACCGGGGAGCTGTTTTTT	CASMGRAPRKEYTGELFF
TRBV29-1	TRBD1	.	14	TRBJ1-4	TGCAGCGTTGAAATCAGGGGGCAGGATGAAAAACTGTTTTTT	CSVEIRGQDEKLFF
TRBV7-6	TRBD1	.	15	TRBJ1-1	TGTGCCAGCAGCTCACCAGGACAGGGGAGAACTGAAGCTTTCTTT	CASSSPGQGRTEAFF
TRBV11-3	TRBD1	.	14	TRBJ2-7	TGTGCCAGCAGCCCCACAGGGGGCCCCTACGAGCAGTACTTC	CASSPTGGPYEQYF